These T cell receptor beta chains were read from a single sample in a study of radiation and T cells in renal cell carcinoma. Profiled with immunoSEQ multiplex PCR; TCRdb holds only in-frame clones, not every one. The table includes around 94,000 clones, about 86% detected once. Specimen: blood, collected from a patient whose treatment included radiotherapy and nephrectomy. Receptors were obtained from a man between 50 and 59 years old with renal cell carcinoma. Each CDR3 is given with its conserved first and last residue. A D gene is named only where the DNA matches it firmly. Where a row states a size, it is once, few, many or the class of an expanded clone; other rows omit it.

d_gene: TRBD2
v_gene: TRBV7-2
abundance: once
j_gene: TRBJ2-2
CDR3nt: TGTGCCAGCAGCTTCTTCGGGGGGGCCGGGGAGCTGTTTTTT
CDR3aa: CASSFFGGAGELFF

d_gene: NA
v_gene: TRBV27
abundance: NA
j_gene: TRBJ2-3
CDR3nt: TGTGCCAGCAGCTTATCTCGGGATACGCAGTATTTT
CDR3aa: CASSLSRDTQYF

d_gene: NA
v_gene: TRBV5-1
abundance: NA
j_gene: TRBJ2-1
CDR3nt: TGCGCCAGCAGCTTGGCCAATGAGCAGTTCTTC
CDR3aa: CASSLANEQFF

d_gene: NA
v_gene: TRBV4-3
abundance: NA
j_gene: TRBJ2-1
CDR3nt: TGCGCCAGCAGCCAAGATCGTAGGGAGCAGTTCTTC
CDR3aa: CASSQDRREQFF

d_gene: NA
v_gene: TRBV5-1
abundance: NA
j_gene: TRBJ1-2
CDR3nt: TGCGCCAGCAGCAGAGAGACAGGTTGGGGCTATGGCTACACCTTC
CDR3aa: CASSRETGWGYGYTF

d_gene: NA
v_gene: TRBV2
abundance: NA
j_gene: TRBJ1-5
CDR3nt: TGTGCCAGCAGTGACTTTGACAGAGATCAGCCCCAGCATTTT
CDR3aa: CASSDFDRDQPQHF

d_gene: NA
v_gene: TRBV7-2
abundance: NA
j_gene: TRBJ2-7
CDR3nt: TGTGCCAGCAGCTTAGTGGGGGGCGTATCTTACGAGCAGTACTTC
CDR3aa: CASSLVGGVSYEQYF

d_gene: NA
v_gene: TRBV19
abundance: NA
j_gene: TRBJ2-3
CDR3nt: TGTGCCAGTAGACCCCTGGGAGAATATAACACAGATACGCAGTATTTT
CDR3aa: CASRPLGEYNTDTQYF

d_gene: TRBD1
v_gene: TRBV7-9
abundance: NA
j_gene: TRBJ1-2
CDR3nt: TGTGCCAGCAGGGCGGACAGGGTAGCTAACTATGGCTACACCTTC
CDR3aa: CASRADRVANYGYTF

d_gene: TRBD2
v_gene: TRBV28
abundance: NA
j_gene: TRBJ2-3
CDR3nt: TGTGCCAGCAGTTTATCCGGCGGGAGGAGAGATACGCAGTATTTT
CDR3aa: CASSLSGGRRDTQYF

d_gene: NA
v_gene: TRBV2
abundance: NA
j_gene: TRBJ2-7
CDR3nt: TGTGCCAGCAGTGTATTACAGATATACGAGCAGTACTTC
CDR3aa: CASSVLQIYEQYF

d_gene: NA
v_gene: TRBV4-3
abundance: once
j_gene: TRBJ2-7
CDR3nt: TGCGCCAGCAGCCAAGGTGTGGGGTATCTCTACGAGCAGTACTTC
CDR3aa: CASSQGVGYLYEQYF

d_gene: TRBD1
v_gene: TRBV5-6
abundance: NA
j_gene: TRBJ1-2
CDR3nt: TGTGCCAGCAGCTTGGCCATCACAGGGGGCGATGGCTACACCTTC
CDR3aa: CASSLAITGGDGYTF

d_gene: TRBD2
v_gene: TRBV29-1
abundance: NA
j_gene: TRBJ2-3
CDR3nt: TGCAGCGCCATCCCTCGGGGGGGATTAACATCTACTAGCACAGATACGCAGTATTTT
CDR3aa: CSAIPRGGLTSTSTDTQYF

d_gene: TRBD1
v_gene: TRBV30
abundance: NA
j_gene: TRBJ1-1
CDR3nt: TGTGCCTGGCTGGGACAGGGGACGTATGAAGCTTTCTTT
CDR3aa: CAWLGQGTYEAFF

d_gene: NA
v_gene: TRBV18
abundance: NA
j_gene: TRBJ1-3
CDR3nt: TGTGCCAGCTCACCACCCGGAGTGGTACACTCTGGAAACACCATATATTTT
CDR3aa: CASSPPGVVHSGNTIYF

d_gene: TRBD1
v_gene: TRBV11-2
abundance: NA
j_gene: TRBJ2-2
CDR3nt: TGTGCCAGCAGCTTTACAGGGGGCGAGACCGGGGAGCTGTTTTTT
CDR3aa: CASSFTGGETGELFF

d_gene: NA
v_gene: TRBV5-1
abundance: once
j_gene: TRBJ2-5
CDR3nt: TGCGCCAGCAGCTTGGTCGCTAAACAAGAGACCCAGTACTTC
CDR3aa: CASSLVAKQETQYF

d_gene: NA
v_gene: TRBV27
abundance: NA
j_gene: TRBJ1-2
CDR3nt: TGTGCCAGCAGTTCGGGGGGGTGTGGCTACACCTTC
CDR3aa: CASSSGGCGYTF

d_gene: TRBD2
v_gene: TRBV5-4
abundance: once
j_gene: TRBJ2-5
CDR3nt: TGTGCCAGCACCGGTAGCGGGAGCCAAGAGACCCAGTACTTC
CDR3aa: CASTGSGSQETQYF

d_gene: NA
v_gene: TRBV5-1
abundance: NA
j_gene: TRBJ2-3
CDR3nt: TGCGCCAGCAGCGCCAGGGATTCTACAGATACGCAGTATTTT
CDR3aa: CASSARDSTDTQYF

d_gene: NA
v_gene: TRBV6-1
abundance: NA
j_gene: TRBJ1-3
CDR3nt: TGTGCCAGCAGTGAACAAGGAAACACTATATATTTT
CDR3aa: CASSEQGNTIYF

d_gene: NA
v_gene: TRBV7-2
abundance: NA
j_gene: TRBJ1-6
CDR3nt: TGTGCCAGCAGCTTATTGGGTGGAAGGGGTAATTCACCCCTCCACTTT
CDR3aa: CASSLLGGRGNSPLHF

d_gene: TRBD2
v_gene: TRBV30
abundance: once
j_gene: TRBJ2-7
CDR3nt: TGTGCCTGGAGTGTAGCGGGAGGACAGTACTTC
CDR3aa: CAWSVAGGQYF

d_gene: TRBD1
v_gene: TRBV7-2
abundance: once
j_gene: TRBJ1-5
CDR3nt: TGTGCCAGCAGCTTTTCCGGGACAGCCTTAGATCAGCCCCAGCATTTT
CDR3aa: CASSFSGTALDQPQHF

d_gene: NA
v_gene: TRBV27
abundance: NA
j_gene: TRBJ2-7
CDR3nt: TGTGCCAGCAGTTTGGACGGGCCCCTAAGGCAGTACTTC
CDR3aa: CASSLDGPLRQYF

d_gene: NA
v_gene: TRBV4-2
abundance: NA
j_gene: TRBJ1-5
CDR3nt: TGTGCCAGCAGCCAAGATAATGGGAATCAGCCCCAGCATTTT
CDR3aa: CASSQDNGNQPQHF

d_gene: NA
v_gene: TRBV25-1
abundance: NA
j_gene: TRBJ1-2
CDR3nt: TGTGCCAGCAGTGAATTGGAAACGAGAGGGGATCGGACCTTC
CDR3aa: CASSELETRGDRTF

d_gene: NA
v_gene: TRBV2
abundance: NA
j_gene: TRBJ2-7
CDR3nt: TGTGCCAGCATGTTAGGAAGCGAGCAGTACTTC
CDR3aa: CASMLGSEQYF

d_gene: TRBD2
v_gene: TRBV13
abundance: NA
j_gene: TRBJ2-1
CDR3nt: TGTGCCAGCAGCTTAGGGGGACTAGCGGCGTATGAGCAGTTCTTC
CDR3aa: CASSLGGLAAYEQFF

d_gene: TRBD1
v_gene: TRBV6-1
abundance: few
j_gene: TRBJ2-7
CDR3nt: TGTGCCAGCGGACAGGGAGACCCCTACGAGCAGTACTTC
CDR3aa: CASGQGDPYEQYF

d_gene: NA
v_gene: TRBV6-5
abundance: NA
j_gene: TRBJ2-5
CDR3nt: TGTGCCAGCAGTTTCCGACAGATCCAAGAGACCCAGTACTTC
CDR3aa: CASSFRQIQETQYF

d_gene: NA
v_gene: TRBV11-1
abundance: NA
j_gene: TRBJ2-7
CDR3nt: TGTGCCAGCAGCTTAGTTCCGGGTCGGGAGCAGTACTTC
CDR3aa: CASSLVPGREQYF